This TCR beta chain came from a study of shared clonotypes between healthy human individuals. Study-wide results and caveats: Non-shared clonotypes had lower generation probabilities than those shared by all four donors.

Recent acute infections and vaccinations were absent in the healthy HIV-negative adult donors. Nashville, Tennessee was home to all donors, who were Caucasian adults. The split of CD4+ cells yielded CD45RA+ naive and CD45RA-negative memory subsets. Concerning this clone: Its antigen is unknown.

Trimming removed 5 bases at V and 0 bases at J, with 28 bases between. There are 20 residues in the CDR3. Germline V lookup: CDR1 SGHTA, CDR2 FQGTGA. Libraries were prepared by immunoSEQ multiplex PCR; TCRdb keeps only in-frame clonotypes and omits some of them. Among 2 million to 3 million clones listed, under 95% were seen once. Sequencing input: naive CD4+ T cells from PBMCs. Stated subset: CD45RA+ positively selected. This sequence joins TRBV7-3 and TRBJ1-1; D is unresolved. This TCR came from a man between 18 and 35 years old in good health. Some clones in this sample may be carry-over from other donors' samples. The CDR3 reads CASSRYALGIPRAMNTEAFF. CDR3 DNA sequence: TGTGCCAGCAGCCGTTATGCCCTCGGGATCCCTCGCGCCATGAACACTGAAGCTTTCTTT.